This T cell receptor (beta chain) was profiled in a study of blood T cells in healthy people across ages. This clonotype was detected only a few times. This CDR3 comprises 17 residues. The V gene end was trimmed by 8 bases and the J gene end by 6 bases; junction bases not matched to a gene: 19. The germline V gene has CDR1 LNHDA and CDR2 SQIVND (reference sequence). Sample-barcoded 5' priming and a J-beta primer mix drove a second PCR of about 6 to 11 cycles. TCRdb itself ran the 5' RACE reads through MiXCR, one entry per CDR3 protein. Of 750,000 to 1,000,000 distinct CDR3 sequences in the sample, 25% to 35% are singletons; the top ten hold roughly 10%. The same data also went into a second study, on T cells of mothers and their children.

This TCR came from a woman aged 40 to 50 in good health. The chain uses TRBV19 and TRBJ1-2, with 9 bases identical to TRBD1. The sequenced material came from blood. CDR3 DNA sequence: TGTGCCAGTGGGACAGGGTCCGTCGCAGTATCTCAGGATGGCTACACCTTC. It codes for CASGTGSVAVSQDGYTF.